These 24 T cell receptor beta chains were sequenced from one sample in a study of CD8+CD57+ T cells in acquired aplastic anemia. Genomic DNA provided the template from which TCR beta VDJ and CDR3 profiles were obtained. TCRdb re-called the reads with MiXCR, one entry per CDR3 protein. The table records 400,000 to 450,000 distinct CDR3 sequences, 55% to 70% of them present only once. Sequencing used sorted CD4+, CD8+, or CD8+CD57+ T cells (not recorded which) from PBMCs. These receptors originate from a human donor in good health, serving as a control.

The chain couples TRBV7-8 to TRBJ1-6; D unclear. The CDR3 runs 15 residues. Trimming took 5 bases from V and 17 from J, leaving 25 bases between them. Germline CDR1 is SGHVS and CDR2 is FQNEAQ. CDR3 residues: CASSKGRSTYCPIHF. The CDR3 nucleotides read TGTGCCAGCAGCAAAGGCCGCTCCACTTATTGCCCCATCCACTTT. Based on the CDR3 plus reference TRBV7-8 and TRBJ1-6, the full variable domain is GAGVSQSPRYKVAKRGQDVALRCDPISGHVSLFWYQQALGQGPEFLTYFQNEAQLDKSGLPSDRFFAERPEGSVSTLKIQRTQQEDSAVYLCASSKGRSTYCPIHFGNGTRLTVT.

The CDR3 sequence is CASSDVKANYEQYF. The DNA of the CDR3 is TGCGCCAGCAGTGACGTGAAAGCTAACTACGAGCAGTACTTC. The rearrangement uses TRBV10-1 and TRBJ2-7, with D uncertain. CDR1 WNHNN and CDR2 SYGVQD come from the germline V gene (reference sequence). V was shortened by 3 bases and J by 3 bases, with 12 bases between the two germline ends. The CDR3 has 14 amino acids.

The sample holds many counts of this clonotype. This rearrangement joins TRBV19 to TRBJ2-1; no clear D. CDR1 and CDR2 (germline): LNHDA, SQIVND (reference sequence). Deletions cut 3 bases from V and 9 bases from J, with 12 bases between. The CDR3 is 13 residues long. The CDR3 DNA reads TGTGCCAGTAGTATTGGGGTGGGAAGTGAGCAGTTCTTC. Amino acid sequence: CASSIGVGSEQFF.

The chain has TRBV20-1 and TRBJ1-1, with D maybe TRBD1 (5 bases). Trimming took off 3 bases at V and 7 bases at J, with 18 bases between the two ends. The germline CDR1 and CDR2 sequences are DFQATT and SNEGSKA (reference sequence). The CDR3 extends over 14 amino acids. CDR3 amino acids: CSASAKGIGNEAFF. Written as DNA, the CDR3 is TGCAGTGCTAGTGCTAAGGGGATCGGTAATGAAGCTTTCTTT.

The J gene is TRBJ2-7, the V gene TRBV10-1; a weak D match, TRBD1 (6 bases). The V gene lost 8 bases and the J gene lost 6 bases, with 26 bases spanning the gap. The length of the CDR3 is 16 residues. Per the germline V gene, CDR1 is WNHNN and CDR2 is SYGVQD (reference sequence). The CDR3 nucleotides read TGCGCCAGCTCTATCAGGTCAAGCAGGGGACGACGCGAGCAGTACTTC. Its protein product is CASSIRSSRGRREQYF.

As for this clonotype: At one end, the junction sequence differs from germline, possibly due to a read error. The chain joins TRBV7-9 to TRBJ2-7, with D perhaps matching TRBD1 (6 bases). The CDR3 runs to 14 residues. Per germline, CDR1 SEHNR and CDR2 FQNEAQ (reference sequence). The CDR3 DNA reads as TGTGCCAGCAGCCCACCAGGACAGTCGGGCGAGCGGTACTTC. Translated, it gives CASSPPGQSGERYF.

This clonotype appeared a few times. The V gene is TRBV6-5, the J gene TRBJ1-3; D remains ambiguous. Germline loops: CDR1 MNHEY, CDR2 SVGAGI. Between the trimmed V and J ends, which lost 3 bases and 0 bases, there was a span of 9 bases. CDR3 length: 15 amino acids. The DNA of the CDR3 is TGTGCCAGCAGTTATACGGATCCCTCTGGAAACACCATATATTTT. Its protein is CASSYTDPSGNTIYF.

V gene TRBV5-1 combines with J gene TRBJ2-7; 7 bases match TRBD2. This CDR3 contains 15 residues. The V and J ends lost 4 bases and 5 bases, in that order; junction bases with no gene match: 12. The germline CDR1 and CDR2 sequences are SGHRS and YFSETQ. This CDR3 is CASSLRATGRDEQYF. DNA for the CDR3: TGCGCCAGCAGCCTCCGGGCAACTGGGAGGGACGAGCAGTACTTC.

This clonotype was observed at least ten times. The CDR3 sequence: CASSPSTGDRPYGYTF. As DNA, the CDR3 is TGTGCCAGCAGCCCATCCACGGGCGACAGACCGTATGGCTACACCTTC. V usage is TRBV7-2 and J usage is TRBJ1-2; weak D call: TRBD1 (5 bases). The germline V gene encodes CDR1 SGHTA and CDR2 FQGNSA. The CDR3 is made up of 16 amino acids. Trimming cost V 5 bases and J 5 bases, with 21 bases left between them.

The chain is built from TRBV7-2 and TRBJ1-2; D perhaps matches TRBD1 (5 bases). Deletions cut 3 bases from V and 12 bases from J, with 17 bases between. This CDR3 has 13 amino acids. In germline, CDR1 is SGHTA, CDR2 FQGNSA. The CDR3 reads CASSLGPEEGNTF. In DNA form, the CDR3 reads TGTGCCAGCAGCTTGGGGCCCGAGGAGGGAAACACCTTC.

The chain carries TRBV9 and TRBJ2-7, with no clear D. CDR3 length: 14 amino acids. Deletions cut 4 bases from V and 13 bases from J, with 24 bases between. The germline V gene encodes CDR1 SGDLS and CDR2 YYNGEE. The CDR3 sequence is CASSFLNTDTQYYF. The CDR3 region has the DNA TGTGCCAGCAGCTTCCTTAACACAGATACGCAGTATTACTTC. The whole variable domain, remainder taken from reference TRBV9 and TRBJ2-7, is DSGVTQTPKHLITATGQRVTLRCSPRSGDLSVYWYQQSLDQGLQFLIQYYNGEERAKGNILERFSAQQFPDLHSELNLSSLELGDSALYFCASSFLNTDTQYYFGPGTRLTVT.

As regards this clonotype: The DNA is left out, because the CDR3 cannot be placed on it with certainty; the CDR3 is given as TCRdb lists it. This CDR3 reads CASSLATYEQYFGYF. The J gene is TRBJ2-3, the V gene TRBV7-2. CDR1 and CDR2 from the germline V gene are SGHTA and FQGNSA. Inclusive of both ends, the CDR3 amounts to 15 amino acids.

The chain recombines TRBV11-1 with TRBJ2-1, with TRBD1 identical over 7 bases. The CDR3 consists of 15 residues. The germline V gene encodes CDR1 SGHAT and CDR2 FQDESV (reference sequence). V gave up 4 bases and J gave up 10 bases; unmatched junction bases: 13. This CDR3 reads CASSSNLEGATEQFF. The CDR3 DNA is TGTGCCAGCAGCTCGAACCTAGAGGGGGCAACAGAGCAGTTCTTC.

On this clonotype itself: The DNA is left out, because the CDR3 cannot be placed on it with certainty; the CDR3 is given as TCRdb lists it. This sequence joins TRBV7-3 and TRBJ1-6; the DNA was not compared with TRBD1, the D call given in the table. Germline V CDR1 and CDR2: SGHTA, FQGTGA. The CDR3 is 15 residues long, ends included. The CDR3 here is CMRRRSPSSTSALHF.

As for this clonotype: A junction boundary mismatches the germline segment, possibly from a read error. The rearrangement links TRBV9 to TRBJ1-5; D remains unclear. The germline V gene encodes CDR1 SGDLS and CDR2 YYNGEE. The CDR3 has 13 residues. CDR3 sequence (DNA): TGTGCCAGCAGCCAAGTCCAACTGACTGTCCGCGGGTTT. Translating gives CASSQVQLTVRGF.

Concerning this clonotype itself: This could be a read error, since a much larger clone is one nucleotide away. The V call is TRBV15, the J call TRBJ2-6, with TRBD1 as a possible D gene (5 bases). The CDR3 has 15 residues. Germline V CDR1 and CDR2: LNHNV, YYDKDF (reference sequence). The CDR3 DNA reads as TGTGCCACCAGCAGAGATCAAACTGGGGCCAGCGTCCTGACTTTC. This codes for CATSRDQTGASVLTF.

Concerning this clonotype: Relative to the germline gene, one junction end is altered; a read error may explain this. V usage is TRBV7-2 and J usage is TRBJ1-6, with a possible D match to TRBD1 (6 bases). CDR1 is SGHTA, CDR2 FQGNSA, per germline. The CDR3 spans 14 residues. DNA for the CDR3: TGTGCCAGCAGCTTGACAGGCGGTGGGGAACCACCCCTCTTT. It specifies CASSLTGGGEPPLF.

Points on this clonotype: The junction shows a germline mismatch at one end, possibly a read error. The V and J genes are TRBV7-3 and TRBJ2-1; possible D gene TRBD2, 7 bases. The CDR3 is 15 residues long. The germline V gene encodes CDR1 SGHTA and CDR2 FQGTGA. Written as DNA, the CDR3 is TGTGCCAGCAGAAGGACGGGGGGCCGCGACAACGAGCAGTTCTTC. Encoded protein: CASRRTGGRDNEQFF.

This clonotype was detected ten times or more. The chain uses TRBV7-2 and TRBJ1-1; tentatively, D is TRBD1 (6 bases). V was pared by 7 bases and J by 10 bases, with 25 bases between. Germline CDR1 SGHTA, CDR2 FQGNSA. This CDR3 contains 15 residues. The CDR3 region is CASTNLDRSSYRAFF. Written as DNA, the CDR3 is TGTGCCAGCACCAATCTCGACAGGTCGTCTTACCGAGCTTTCTTT.

As regards this clonotype: An end of the junction differs from the germline gene, which may be a read error. The chain employs TRBV19 and TRBJ1-1; no reliable D call. The CDR3 runs 15 residues. The germline V gene has CDR1 LNHDA and CDR2 SQIVND (reference sequence). The CDR3 nucleotides read TGTGCCAGTAGCAACACAGCGACGCTGAGAAATGAAGCTTTCTTC. Residues: CASSNTATLRNEAFF.

The chain links TRBV7-6 to TRBJ1-6; D unresolved. The CDR3 covers 13 residues. V gave up 5 bases and J gave up 13 bases, with 15 bases separating them. CDR1 and CDR2 (germline): SGHVS, FNYEAQ. CDR3 in amino acids: CASSPSRYWPLHF. CDR3 nucleotide sequence: TGTGCCAGCAGCCCCAGTCGTTATTGGCCCCTCCACTTT.

Points on this clonotype: At one of its ends the junction is not consistent with the germline gene, which may arise from a read error. This chain joins TRBV7-7 and TRBJ1-4; 7 bases map to TRBD1. Germline CDR1 is SSHAT and CDR2 is FNYEAQ (reference sequence). The CDR3 totals 15 residues. CDR3 in DNA: TGTGCTAGCAGCCCGCGACAGGGCCAAGGGACCCAGCAGTTTTTT. It codes for CASSPRQGQGTQQFF.

This chain connects TRBV20-1 to TRBJ1-1, with 8 positions matching TRBD1. The V and J ends lost 5 bases and 10 bases, in that order; junction bases with no gene match: 9. Germline-derived CDR1 and CDR2 are DFQATT and SNEGSKA (reference sequence). The CDR3 spans 12 residues. The CDR3 DNA follows: TGCAGTGCTGCCGGACAGGGTCTTGCAGCTTTCTTT. Protein: CSAAGQGLAAFF.

This rearrangement joins TRBV6-2 or TRBV6-3 to TRBJ2-7, with D possibly TRBD2 on 5 matching bases. The CDR3 is 14 residues long. Germline V gene data show CDR1 as MNHEY and CDR2 as SVGEGT. Trimming took off 6 bases at V and 4 bases at J, with 16 bases between the two ends. The CDR3 spells CASRPGKRIYEQYF. CDR3 bases: TGTGCCAGCAGACCGGGGAAGAGAATATACGAGCAGTACTTC.